This entry features one T cell receptor (beta chain) sequence. This sample was taken from a study of blood T cell repertoires in COVID-19. Study overall: Italy, Spain and the United States were the sources of the convalescent and acute COVID-19 samples. PBMCs, B-cell-depleted T cells, or T cells provided the cDNA or gDNA that made up the material.

The junction had 3 bases not matched to a gene; V was cut back by 0 bases and J by 7 bases. This CDR3 region has 15 residues. The germline V gene has CDR1 MNHNY and CDR2 SVGAGI (reference sequence). Per the original data handling: Estimated nucleated cell counts came from reference gene primer amplification. Some clones are missing from TCRdb's copy, which holds only in-frame ones; the method was immunoSEQ multiplex PCR. That table furnishes V, J and clone size, whereas the DNA furnished D and trimming. The data show about 80,000 clones, 82% seen once. The V call is TRBV6-6, the J call TRBJ1-6; 7 bases line up with TRBD1. Input material: peripheral blood. The clonotype comes from a woman in her 70s with acute or convalescent COVID-19. This CDR3 is CASSYSRQGNSPLHF. CDR3 coding DNA: TGTGCCAGCAGTTACTCGCGACAGGGAAATTCACCCCTCCACTTT.